The source of this T cell receptor beta chain is a study of regulatory T cells in long-lasting Graves disease. Points from the study as a whole: Among persistent patients, a larger number of public clonotypes were shared (around 3,000) than among newly diagnosed patients (about 970).

The germline CDR1 and CDR2 sequences are MDHEN and SYDVKM. Trimming took 4 bases from V and 1 from J; bases not matched to a gene: 16. This CDR3 comprises 20 residues. Sequencing libraries for TCR beta were prepared with iRepertoire HTBI primers and Arm-PCR of CDR3 regions. TCRdb itself ran the multiplex PCR reads through MiXCR, one entry per CDR3 protein. In the table there are over 450,000 distinct CDR3 sequences, more than 10% of which are singletons. This clonotype was counted at least ten times. What it binds is not known. Time point: newly diagnosed GD, antithyroid drugs for less than 3 months. RNA isolated from PBMCs was used to make the TCR library. These data also formed part of another study, on T cells in Graves' hyperthyroidism and ophthalmopathy. As reported in that work: With a duration under 2 months, the hyperthyroidism was newly diagnosed in patients aged 18 to 65.

The chain couples TRBV28 to TRBJ2-4; 10 bases are a match to TRBD1. The receptor's source is a woman aged 25 to 39 with Graves disease. The sample in question was peripheral blood mononuclear cells (PBMCs), obtained at new diagnosis, from a patient treated with antithyroid drugs. The CDR3 region is CASSYALRDRGLRAKNIQYF. The DNA for the CDR3 is TGTGCCAGCAGTTATGCCCTGAGAGACAGGGGGCTGAGGGCCAAAAACATTCAGTACTTC. The variable domain in full, with the rest retrieved from reference TRBV28 and TRBJ2-4, is DVKVTQSSRYLVKRTGEKVFLECVQDMDHENMFWYRQDPGLGLRLIYFSYDVKMKEKGDIPEGYSVSREKKERFSLILESASTNQTSMYLCASSYALRDRGLRAKNIQYFGAGTRLSVL.